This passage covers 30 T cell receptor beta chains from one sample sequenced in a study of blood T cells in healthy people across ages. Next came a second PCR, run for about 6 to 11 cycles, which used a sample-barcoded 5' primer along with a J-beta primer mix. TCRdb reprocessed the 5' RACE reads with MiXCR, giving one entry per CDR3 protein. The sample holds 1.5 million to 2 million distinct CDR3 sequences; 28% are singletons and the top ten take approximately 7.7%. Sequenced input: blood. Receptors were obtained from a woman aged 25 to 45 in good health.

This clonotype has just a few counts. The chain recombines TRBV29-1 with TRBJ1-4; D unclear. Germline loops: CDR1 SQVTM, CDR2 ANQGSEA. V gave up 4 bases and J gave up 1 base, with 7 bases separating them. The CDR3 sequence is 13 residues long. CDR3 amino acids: CSVGGGTNEKLFF. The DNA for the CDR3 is TGCAGCGTTGGAGGCGGAACTAATGAAAAACTGTTTTTT.

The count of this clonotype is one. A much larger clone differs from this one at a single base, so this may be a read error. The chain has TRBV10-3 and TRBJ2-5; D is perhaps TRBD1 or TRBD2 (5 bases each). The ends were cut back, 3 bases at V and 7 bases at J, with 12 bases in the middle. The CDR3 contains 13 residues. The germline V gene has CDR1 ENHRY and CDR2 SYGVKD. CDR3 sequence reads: CAISEGSGGTQYF. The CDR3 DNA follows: TGTGCCATCAGTGAAGGGTCTGGGGGGACCCAGTACTTC.

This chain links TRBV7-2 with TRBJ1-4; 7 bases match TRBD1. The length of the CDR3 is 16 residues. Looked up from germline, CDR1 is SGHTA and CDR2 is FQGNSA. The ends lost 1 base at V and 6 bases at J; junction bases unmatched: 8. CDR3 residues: CASSLGRTGPHEKLFF. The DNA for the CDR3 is TGTGCCAGCAGCTTAGGAAGGACAGGTCCCCATGAAAAACTGTTTTTT.

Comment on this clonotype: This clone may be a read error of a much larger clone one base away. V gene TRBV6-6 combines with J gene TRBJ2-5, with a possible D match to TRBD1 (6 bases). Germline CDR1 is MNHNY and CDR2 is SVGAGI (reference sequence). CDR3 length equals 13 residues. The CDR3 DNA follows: TGTGCCAGCAGTTCAGGGGTTCAAGAGACCCGGTACTTC. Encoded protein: CASSSGVQETRYF.

The CDR3 DNA reads as TGCAGTGCTAGAATAGCGGGAATCACAGATACGCAGTATTTT. It is translated as CSARIAGITDTQYF. The J gene is TRBJ2-3, the V gene TRBV20-1, with 8 nucleotides matching TRBD2. The CDR3 contains 14 residues. The germline V gene has CDR1 DFQATT and CDR2 SNEGSKA (reference sequence). Germline trimming cut 2 bases from V and 2 bases from J; bases unmatched to any gene: 3.

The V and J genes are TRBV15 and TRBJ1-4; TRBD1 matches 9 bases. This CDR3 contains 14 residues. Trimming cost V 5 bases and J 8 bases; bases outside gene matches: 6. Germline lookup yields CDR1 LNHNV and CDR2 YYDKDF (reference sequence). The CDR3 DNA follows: TGTGCCACCAGCGATGCCGGGACAGGGGAAAAACTGTTTTTT. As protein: CATSDAGTGEKLFF.

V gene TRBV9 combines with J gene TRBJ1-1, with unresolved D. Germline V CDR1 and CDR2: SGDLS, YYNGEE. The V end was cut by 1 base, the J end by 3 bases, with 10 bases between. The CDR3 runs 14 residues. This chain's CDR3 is CASSVSSQDTEAFF. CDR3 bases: TGTGCCAGCAGCGTATCGTCCCAGGACACTGAAGCTTTCTTT.

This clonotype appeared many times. CDR3 nucleotides: TGTGCCATCAGTGAGTCACTAGCGGGAGGCTCCTACGAGCAGTACTTC. Protein product: CAISESLAGGSYEQYF. The chain joins TRBV10-3 to TRBJ2-7, with 12 positions matching TRBD2. With V trimmed by 0 bases and J by 0 bases, 0 bases remained unmatched. This CDR3 has 16 residues. CDR1 and CDR2 (germline): ENHRY, SYGVKD.

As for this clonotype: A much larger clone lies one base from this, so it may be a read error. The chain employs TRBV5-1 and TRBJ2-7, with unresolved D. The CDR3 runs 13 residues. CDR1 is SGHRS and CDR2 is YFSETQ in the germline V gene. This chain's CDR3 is CASSLEVGYERYF. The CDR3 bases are TGCGCCAGCAGCTTGGAGGTGGGGTACGAGCGGTACTTC. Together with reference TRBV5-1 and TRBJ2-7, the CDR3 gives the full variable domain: KAGVTQTPRYLIKTRGQQVTLSCSPISGHRSVSWYQQTPGQGLQFLFEYFSETQRNKGNFPGRFSGRQFSNSRSEMNVSTLELGDSALYLCASSLEVGYERYFGPGTRLTVT.

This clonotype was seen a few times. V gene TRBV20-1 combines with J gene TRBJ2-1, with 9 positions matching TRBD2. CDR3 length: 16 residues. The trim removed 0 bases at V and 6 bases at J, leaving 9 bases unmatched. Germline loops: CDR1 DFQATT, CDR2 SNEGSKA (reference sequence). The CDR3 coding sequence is TGCAGTGCTAGAGATCGCCGACAACTAGCGGGCAATGAGCAGTTCTTC. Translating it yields CSARDRRQLAGNEQFF.

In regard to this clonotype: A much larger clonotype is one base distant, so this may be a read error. The DNA for the CDR3 is TGTACCAGCAGCCAAGATGGACGCTACAATGAGCAGTTCTTC. It specifies CTSSQDGRYNEQFF. The V call is TRBV3-1, the J call TRBJ2-1; no clear D. Germline values: CDR1 LGHDT, CDR2 YNNKEL (reference sequence). This CDR3 spans 14 amino acids.

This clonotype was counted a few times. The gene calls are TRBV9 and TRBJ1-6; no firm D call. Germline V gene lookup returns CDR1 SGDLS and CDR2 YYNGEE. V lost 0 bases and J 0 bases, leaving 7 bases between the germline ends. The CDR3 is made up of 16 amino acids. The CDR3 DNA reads TGTGCCAGCAGCGTAGGCTTTGACTCCTATAATTCACCCCTCCACTTT. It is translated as CASSVGFDSYNSPLHF.

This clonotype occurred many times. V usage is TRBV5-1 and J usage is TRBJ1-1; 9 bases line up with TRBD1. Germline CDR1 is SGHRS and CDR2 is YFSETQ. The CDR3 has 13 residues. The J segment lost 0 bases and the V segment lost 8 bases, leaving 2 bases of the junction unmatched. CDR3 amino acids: CASGQGMNTEAFF. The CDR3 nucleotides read TGCGCCAGTGGACAGGGGATGAACACTGAAGCTTTCTTT.

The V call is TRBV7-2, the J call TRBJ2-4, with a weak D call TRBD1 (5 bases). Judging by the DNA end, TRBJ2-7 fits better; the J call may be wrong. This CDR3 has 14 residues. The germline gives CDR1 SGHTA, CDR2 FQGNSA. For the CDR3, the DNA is TGTGCCAGCAGTAGGGTCCAGGGTCCCTACGAGCAGTACTTC. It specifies CASSRVQGPYEQYF.

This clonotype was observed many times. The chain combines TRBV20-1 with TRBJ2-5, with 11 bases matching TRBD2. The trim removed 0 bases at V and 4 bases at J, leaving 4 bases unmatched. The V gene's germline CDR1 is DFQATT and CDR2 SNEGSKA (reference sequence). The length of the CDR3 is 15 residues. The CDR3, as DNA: TGCAGTGCTAGAGATAGCGGGAGGGCCCCAGAGACCCAGTACTTC. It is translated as CSARDSGRAPETQYF.

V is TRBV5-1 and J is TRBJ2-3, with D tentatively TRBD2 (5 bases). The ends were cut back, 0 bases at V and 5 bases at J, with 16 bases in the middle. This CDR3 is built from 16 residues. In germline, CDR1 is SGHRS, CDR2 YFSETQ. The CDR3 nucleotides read TGCGCCAGCAGCTTGGCATCGGGGTCGGGTGAAGATACGCAGTATTTT. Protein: CASSLASGSGEDTQYF.

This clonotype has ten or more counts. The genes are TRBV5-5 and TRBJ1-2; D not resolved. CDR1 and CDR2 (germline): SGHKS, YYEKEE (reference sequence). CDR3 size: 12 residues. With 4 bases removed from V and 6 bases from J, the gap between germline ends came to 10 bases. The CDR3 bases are TGTGCCAGCAGCCCGAGGAGAGATGGCTACACCTTC. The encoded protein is CASSPRRDGYTF.

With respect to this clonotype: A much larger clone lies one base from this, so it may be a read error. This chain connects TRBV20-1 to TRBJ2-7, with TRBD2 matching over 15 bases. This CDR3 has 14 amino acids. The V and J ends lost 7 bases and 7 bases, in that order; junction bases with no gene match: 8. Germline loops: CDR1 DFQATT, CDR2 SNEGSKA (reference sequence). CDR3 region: CSVPRTSGRGEQYF. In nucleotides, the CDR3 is TGCAGTGTCCCCCGGACTAGCGGGAGGGGAGAGCAGTACTTC.

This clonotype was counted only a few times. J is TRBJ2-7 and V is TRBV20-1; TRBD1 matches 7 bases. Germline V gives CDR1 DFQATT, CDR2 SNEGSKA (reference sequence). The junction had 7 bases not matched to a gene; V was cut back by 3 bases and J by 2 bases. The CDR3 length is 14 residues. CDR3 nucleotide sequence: TGCAGTGCTAGGGCGACAGGGTATGCCTACGAGCAGTACTTC. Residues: CSARATGYAYEQYF.

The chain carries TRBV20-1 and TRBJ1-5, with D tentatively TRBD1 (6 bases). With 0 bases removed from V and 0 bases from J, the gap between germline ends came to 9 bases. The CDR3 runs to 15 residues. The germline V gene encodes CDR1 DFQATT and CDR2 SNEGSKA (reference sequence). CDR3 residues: CSARDMTGSNQPQHF. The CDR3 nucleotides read TGCAGTGCTAGAGATATGACAGGTAGCAATCAGCCCCAGCATTTT.

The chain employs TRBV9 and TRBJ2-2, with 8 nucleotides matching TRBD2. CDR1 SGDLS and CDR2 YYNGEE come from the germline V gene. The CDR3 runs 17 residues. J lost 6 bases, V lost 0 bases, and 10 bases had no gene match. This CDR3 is CASSVGIGTRDAGELFF. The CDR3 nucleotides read TGTGCCAGCAGCGTAGGCATCGGGACTAGAGACGCCGGGGAGCTGTTTTTT.

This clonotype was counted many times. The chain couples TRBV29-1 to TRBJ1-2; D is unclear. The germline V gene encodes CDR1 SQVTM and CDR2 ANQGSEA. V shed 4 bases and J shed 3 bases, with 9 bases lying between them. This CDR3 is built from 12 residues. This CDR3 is CSVVVTYYGYTF. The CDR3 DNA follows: TGCAGCGTTGTTGTGACATACTATGGCTACACCTTC.

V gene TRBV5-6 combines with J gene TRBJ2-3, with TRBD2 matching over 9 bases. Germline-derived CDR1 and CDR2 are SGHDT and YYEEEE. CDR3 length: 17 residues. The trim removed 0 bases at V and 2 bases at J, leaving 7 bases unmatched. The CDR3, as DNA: TGTGCCAGCAGCTTGGTTTCTAGCGGGGCTTCCACAGATACGCAGTATTTT. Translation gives CASSLVSSGASTDTQYF.

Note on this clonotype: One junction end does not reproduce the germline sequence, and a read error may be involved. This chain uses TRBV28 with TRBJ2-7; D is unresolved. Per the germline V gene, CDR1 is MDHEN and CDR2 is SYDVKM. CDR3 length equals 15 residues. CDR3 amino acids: CANSSQGTDSYEQYF. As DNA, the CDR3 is TGTGCCAACAGTTCGCAAGGCACAGATTCCTACGAGCAGTACTTC.

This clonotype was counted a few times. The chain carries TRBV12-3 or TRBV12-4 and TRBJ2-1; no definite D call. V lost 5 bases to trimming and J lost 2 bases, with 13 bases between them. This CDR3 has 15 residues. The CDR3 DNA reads TGTGCCAGCAGTCCCGAGCAAAATCCCTACAATGAGCAGTTCTTC. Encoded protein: CASSPEQNPYNEQFF.

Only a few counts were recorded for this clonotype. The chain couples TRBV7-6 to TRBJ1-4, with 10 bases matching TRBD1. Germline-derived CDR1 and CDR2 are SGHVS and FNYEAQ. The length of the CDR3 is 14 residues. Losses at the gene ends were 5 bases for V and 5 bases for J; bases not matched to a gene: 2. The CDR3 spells CASSGTGDNEKLFF. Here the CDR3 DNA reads TGTGCCAGCAGCGGGACAGGGGACAATGAAAAACTGTTTTTT. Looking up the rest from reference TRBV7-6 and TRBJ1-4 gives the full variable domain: GAGVSQSPRYKVTKRGQDVALRCDPISGHVSLYWYRQALGQGPEFLTYFNYEAQQDKSGLPNDRFSAERPEGSISTLTIQRTEQRDSAMYRCASSGTGDNEKLFFGSGTQLSVL.

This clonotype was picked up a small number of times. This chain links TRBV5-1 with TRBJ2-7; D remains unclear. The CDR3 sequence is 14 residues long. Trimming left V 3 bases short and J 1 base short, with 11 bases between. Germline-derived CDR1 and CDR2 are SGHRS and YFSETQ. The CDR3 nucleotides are TGCGCCAGCAGCTACGCCCTTGGTTCCTACGAGCAGTACTTC. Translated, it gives CASSYALGSYEQYF. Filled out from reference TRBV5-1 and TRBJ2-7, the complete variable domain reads KAGVTQTPRYLIKTRGQQVTLSCSPISGHRSVSWYQQTPGQGLQFLFEYFSETQRNKGNFPGRFSGRQFSNSRSEMNVSTLELGDSALYLCASSYALGSYEQYFGPGTRLTVT.

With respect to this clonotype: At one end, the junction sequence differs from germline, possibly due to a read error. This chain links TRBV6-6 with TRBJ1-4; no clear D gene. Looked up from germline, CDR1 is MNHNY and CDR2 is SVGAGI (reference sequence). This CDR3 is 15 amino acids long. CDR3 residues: CASSYEDANREELFF. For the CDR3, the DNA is TGTGCCAGCAGTTACGAGGACGCCAACCGTGAAGAACTGTTTTTT.

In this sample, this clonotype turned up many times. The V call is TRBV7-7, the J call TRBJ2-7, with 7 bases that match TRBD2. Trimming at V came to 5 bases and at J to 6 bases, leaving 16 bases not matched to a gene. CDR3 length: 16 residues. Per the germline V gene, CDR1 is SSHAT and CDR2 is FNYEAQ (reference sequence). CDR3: CASSQTVSGEWAEQYF. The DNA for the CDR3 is TGTGCCAGCAGCCAGACCGTCAGCGGGGAATGGGCCGAGCAGTACTTC. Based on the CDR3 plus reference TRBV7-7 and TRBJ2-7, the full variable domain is GAGVSQSPRYKVTKRGQDVTLRCDPISSHATLYWYQQALGQGPEFLTYFNYEAQPDKSGLPSDRFSAERPEGSISTLTIQRTEQRDSAMYRCASSQTVSGEWAEQYFGPGTRLTVT.

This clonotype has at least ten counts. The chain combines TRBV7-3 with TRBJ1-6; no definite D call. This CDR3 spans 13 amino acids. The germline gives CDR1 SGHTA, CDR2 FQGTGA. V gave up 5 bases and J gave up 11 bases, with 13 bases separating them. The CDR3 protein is CASSPDELAPLHF. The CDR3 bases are TGTGCCAGCAGCCCCGACGAGTTAGCACCCCTCCACTTT.